A selection of T cell receptor beta chains follows, all from one sample in a study of PD-L1 blockade in urothelial cancer. The method was immunoSEQ multiplex PCR; TCRdb's version includes in-frame clones alone and lacks a portion of them. The repertoire holds approximately 40,000 clones, with 70% to 90% as singletons. This sample comprised PBMCs, obtained around atezolizumab (anti-PD-L1) treatment. The receptors derive from a man between 60 and 70 years old with urothelial cancer. Each CDR3 is given with its conserved first and last residue. A D gene is named only where the DNA matches it firmly. Expanded clones are given a class, and other clones once, few, many or no size at all.

j_call	v_call	clone_size	d_call	cdr3_aa	cdr3_nt
TRBJ2-7	TRBV10-2	.	.	CASTLGAYEQYF	TGCGCCAGCACCCTCGGGGCCTACGAGCAGTACTTC
TRBJ1-4	TRBV5-6	.	.	CASSRGGVAANEKLFF	TGTGCCAGCAGCCGGGGGGGAGTCGCAGCTAATGAAAAACTGTTTTTT
TRBJ2-1	TRBV5-1	.	TRBD1	CASSLTGETYNEQFF	TGCGCCAGCAGCTTAACAGGGGAAACCTACAATGAGCAGTTCTTC
TRBJ2-3	TRBV7-6	.	.	CASSPRSGTSTDTQYF	TGTGCCAGCAGCCCCCGGAGCGGAACTAGCACAGATACGCAGTATTTT
TRBJ2-7	TRBV4-2	.	TRBD2	CASSQDPGGREQYF	TGTGCCAGCAGCCAAGATCCGGGGGGGAGGGAGCAGTACTTC
TRBJ1-4	TRBV5-3	.	.	CARSLIDTLFATNEKLFF	TGTGCCAGAAGCTTGATTGACACGCTCTTTGCAACTAATGAAAAACTGTTTTTT
TRBJ2-1	TRBV7-9	.	.	CASTNTLTEGAMANEQFF	TGTGCCAGCACCAATACCCTCACGGAGGGGGCGATGGCCAATGAGCAGTTCTTC
TRBJ2-7	TRBV5-8	.	.	CASSPRGRSYEQYF	TGTGCCAGCAGCCCCAGGGGCCGCTCCTACGAGCAGTACTTC
TRBJ1-5	TRBV5-1	.	.	CASSSGDGNQPQHF	TGCGCCAGCAGCTCGGGGGATGGCAATCAGCCCCAGCATTTT
TRBJ1-2	TRBV30	.	.	CAWSIYLYGYTF	TGTGCCTGGAGTATCTACCTCTATGGCTACACCTTC
TRBJ2-1	TRBV19	.	.	CASRIRNEQFF	TGTGCCAGTAGAATCAGGAATGAGCAGTTCTTC
TRBJ1-5	TRBV15	.	TRBD1	CATSRDSTGVLGNQPQHF	TGTGCCACCAGCAGAGATTCGACAGGGGTTTTGGGCAATCAGCCCCAGCATTTT
TRBJ1-3	TRBV5-6	.	TRBD1	CASSSDRVGGNTIYF	TGTGCCAGCAGCTCGGACAGGGTCGGTGGAAACACCATATATTTT
TRBJ2-7	TRBV15	few	.	CATSRDTTVPYEQYF	TGTGCCACCAGCAGAGATACCACAGTCCCCTACGAGCAGTACTTC
TRBJ2-5	TRBV7-8	.	.	CASSLVPGLEETQYF	TGTGCCAGCAGCTTAGTCCCAGGGTTGGAAGAGACCCAGTACTTC
TRBJ1-5	TRBV19	few	TRBD1	CASSIPDRGWYQPQHF	TGTGCCAGTAGTATACCGGACAGGGGTTGGTATCAGCCCCAGCATTTT
TRBJ2-7	TRBV5-1	.	TRBD2	CASSNKTSGTHEQYF	TGCGCCAGCAGCAACAAGACTAGCGGGACACACGAGCAGTACTTC